This is a list of T cell receptor beta chains from one sample in a study of blood T cell repertoires in COVID-19. Method: immunoSEQ multiplex PCR; TCRdb's copy keeps in-frame clones and lacks some. The sample contains about 270,000 clones, 85% of which appear only once. Sequenced sample: peripheral blood. The receptors come from a human donor in a cohort sampled during active COVID-19. Both conserved end residues are trimmed from each CDR3. The D gene is left open where the match is weak. A row's size may be missing; if present it is once, few, many or a size class.

d_call: TRBD1; clone_size: NA; v_call: TRBV27; j_call: TRBJ1-6; cdr3_aa: ASSPGQTNNSPLH
d_call: TRBD2; clone_size: NA; v_call: TRBV30; j_call: TRBJ2-1; cdr3_aa: AWRAGSRNEQF
d_call: NA; clone_size: NA; v_call: TRBV6-5; j_call: TRBJ1-5; cdr3_aa: ASSRNKRGQPQH
d_call: NA; clone_size: few; v_call: TRBV2; j_call: TRBJ2-7; cdr3_aa: ATGGGSAYEQY
d_call: NA; clone_size: few; v_call: TRBV5-1; j_call: TRBJ2-1; cdr3_aa: ASRTAGRNNEQF
d_call: TRBD1; clone_size: NA; v_call: TRBV28; j_call: TRBJ1-2; cdr3_aa: ASSLSWTGYGYT
d_call: NA; clone_size: NA; v_call: TRBV28; j_call: TRBJ1-2; cdr3_aa: ASSPSSYGYT
d_call: NA; clone_size: few; v_call: TRBV4-3; j_call: TRBJ1-1; cdr3_aa: ASSHPDRSGAF
d_call: NA; clone_size: few; v_call: TRBV5-1; j_call: TRBJ1-6; cdr3_aa: ASGQNNNSPLH
d_call: TRBD1; clone_size: NA; v_call: TRBV7-8; j_call: TRBJ1-4; cdr3_aa: ASSQDRVPATNEKLF
d_call: NA; clone_size: NA; v_call: TRBV28; j_call: TRBJ2-1; cdr3_aa: ASSLTGGRGAVNNEQF
d_call: TRBD1; clone_size: NA; v_call: TRBV6-4; j_call: TRBJ1-2; cdr3_aa: ASSDNRGYGYT
d_call: TRBD2; clone_size: NA; v_call: TRBV9; j_call: TRBJ2-3; cdr3_aa: ASSVGSTSGDTQY
d_call: NA; clone_size: NA; v_call: TRBV2; j_call: TRBJ2-1; cdr3_aa: ASTLAGGIAYNEQF
d_call: NA; clone_size: NA; v_call: TRBV28; j_call: TRBJ2-2; cdr3_aa: ASITGSVGELF
d_call: TRBD2; clone_size: NA; v_call: TRBV5-1; j_call: TRBJ2-5; cdr3_aa: ASSTGGRPEETQY
d_call: NA; clone_size: NA; v_call: TRBV29-1; j_call: TRBJ2-3; cdr3_aa: SVSLGGTQY
d_call: TRBD1; clone_size: NA; v_call: TRBV6-5; j_call: TRBJ2-7; cdr3_aa: ASSYSQGVSYEQY
d_call: NA; clone_size: once; v_call: TRBV19; j_call: TRBJ2-5; cdr3_aa: ASSRGQETQY
d_call: NA; clone_size: NA; v_call: TRBV28; j_call: TRBJ2-7; cdr3_aa: ASSSGQIVYEQY
d_call: NA; clone_size: NA; v_call: TRBV24-1; j_call: TRBJ2-1; cdr3_aa: ATSLYNEQF
d_call: TRBD1; clone_size: few; v_call: TRBV4-2; j_call: TRBJ2-7; cdr3_aa: ASSQRDRGHEQY
d_call: NA; clone_size: few; v_call: TRBV27; j_call: TRBJ1-1; cdr3_aa: ASSFRAGRGSMNTEAF
d_call: NA; clone_size: NA; v_call: TRBV3-1/TRBV3-2; j_call: TRBJ2-5; cdr3_aa: ASSQIQETQY
d_call: TRBD2; clone_size: NA; v_call: TRBV6-2/TRBV6-3; j_call: TRBJ2-1; cdr3_aa: ASSWRGDTSTPTSYNEQF
d_call: NA; clone_size: NA; v_call: TRBV19; j_call: TRBJ2-1; cdr3_aa: ASSLPARGAASVNNEQF
d_call: NA; clone_size: NA; v_call: TRBV6-5; j_call: TRBJ1-3; cdr3_aa: ASRRFNGNTIY
d_call: TRBD2; clone_size: NA; v_call: TRBV3-1/TRBV3-2; j_call: TRBJ2-3; cdr3_aa: ASSAGLVGADTQY
d_call: TRBD1; clone_size: once; v_call: TRBV7-2; j_call: TRBJ1-1; cdr3_aa: ASSPPGTVNTEAF
d_call: NA; clone_size: NA; v_call: TRBV6-6; j_call: TRBJ2-2; cdr3_aa: ASSSQDRNTGELF
d_call: NA; clone_size: NA; v_call: TRBV19; j_call: TRBJ1-1; cdr3_aa: ASSIASGDTEAF
d_call: NA; clone_size: NA; v_call: TRBV10-3; j_call: TRBJ2-7; cdr3_aa: ATFGREQY
d_call: NA; clone_size: NA; v_call: TRBV2; j_call: TRBJ1-5; cdr3_aa: ASSDPNSLNQPQH
d_call: TRBD2; clone_size: NA; v_call: TRBV7-2; j_call: TRBJ2-1; cdr3_aa: ASSLGLAGGPNEQF
d_call: NA; clone_size: NA; v_call: TRBV28; j_call: TRBJ1-6; cdr3_aa: ASSLVQNNSPLH
d_call: NA; clone_size: NA; v_call: TRBV2; j_call: TRBJ2-7; cdr3_aa: ASRGRDQGGEQY
d_call: TRBD2; clone_size: NA; v_call: TRBV6-5; j_call: TRBJ2-1; cdr3_aa: ASSLTSAPYNEQF
d_call: NA; clone_size: NA; v_call: TRBV9; j_call: TRBJ2-5; cdr3_aa: ASSVALGLSQETQY
d_call: TRBD2; clone_size: NA; v_call: TRBV6-5; j_call: TRBJ2-1; cdr3_aa: ASRLSGRDEQF
d_call: NA; clone_size: NA; v_call: TRBV27; j_call: TRBJ1-6; cdr3_aa: ASSLGGTGSPLH
d_call: TRBD1; clone_size: few; v_call: TRBV7-9; j_call: TRBJ1-1; cdr3_aa: ASSSTNRGGTEAF
d_call: NA; clone_size: NA; v_call: TRBV3-1/TRBV3-2; j_call: TRBJ2-7; cdr3_aa: ASSQGSYYEQY